This T cell receptor beta chain was profiled in a study of blood T cell repertoires in COVID-19. Study-level background: Samples taken during acute and convalescent COVID-19 were collected in the United States, Italy and Spain. T cells, B-cell-depleted T cells, or PBMCs supplied cDNA or gDNA.

The CDR3 spans 15 residues. V gave up 1 base and J gave up 2 bases; unmatched junction bases: 3. Germline V gives CDR1 SGHTA, CDR2 FQGTGA. Original data processing: Researchers report that nucleated cell counts were estimated from reference gene primer amplification. Only in-frame clones appear in the TCRdb table, and some are missing; sequencing was by immunoSEQ multiplex PCR. The V and J calls and clone size come from that table; D and trimming were worked out from the DNA. The data contain some 50,000 clones, 77% of them seen just once; the ten biggest clones take up about 19%. Sample: peripheral blood. The chain couples TRBV7-3 to TRBJ2-7, with 9 positions matching TRBD2. The clonotype originates from a human donor with active or convalescent COVID-19. The donor label of this sample is uncertain. In nucleotides, the CDR3 is TGTGCCAGCAGCTTAATAGCGGGAGATACCTACGAGCAGTACTTC. Protein: CASSLIAGDTYEQYF.